The 22 T cell receptor beta chains in this list originate from one sample, sequenced in a study. TCRdb reprocessed the 5' RACE reads with MiXCR, giving one entry per CDR3 protein. The sample shows just under 65,000 distinct CDR3 sequences, roughly 23% of them seen only once. What was sequenced was memory CD4+ T cells sorted from a lymph node. Documented subset: memory CD4+ T cells, CD4+CD45RO+CD25-. All receptors come from a female donor with breast cancer.

A remark on this clonotype: A much larger clone is a single base away; this may be a read error. In DNA form, the CDR3 reads TGTGCCAGCAGCTCGGCGGGGGGTGAAGGAGAGACCCAGTACTTC. It codes for CASSSAGGEGETQYF. V gene TRBV5-5 combines with J gene TRBJ2-5; 8 bases are shared with TRBD2. Per germline, CDR1 SGHKS and CDR2 YYEKEE (reference sequence). The CDR3 covers 15 residues. V shed 3 bases and J 4 bases; nucleotides not matched to a gene: 8.

The CDR3 nucleotides are TGCGCCAGCAGCCCCGACAGGGCTGGGTATGGCTACACCTTC. Its translation is CASSPDRAGYGYTF. The chain recombines TRBV5-1 with TRBJ1-2; TRBD1 matches at 7 bases. Germline-derived CDR1 and CDR2 are SGHRS and YFSETQ. Trimming took 4 bases from V and 5 from J; bases not matched to a gene: 8. This CDR3 is 14 amino acids long.

This clonotype was picked up a small number of times. This chain joins TRBV5-1 and TRBJ2-7; TRBD2 agrees at 14 bases. Losses at the gene ends were 4 bases for V and 4 bases for J; bases not matched to a gene: 7. This CDR3 is 16 amino acids long. Germline CDR1 SGHRS, CDR2 YFSETQ. The CDR3, as DNA: TGCGCCAGCAGCCGGAGCGGGACTAGCGGGAGTTACGAGCAGTACTTC. Translating it yields CASSRSGTSGSYEQYF. Combining the CDR3 with reference TRBV5-1 and TRBJ2-7 gives the whole variable domain KAGVTQTPRYLIKTRGQQVTLSCSPISGHRSVSWYQQTPGQGLQFLFEYFSETQRNKGNFPGRFSGRQFSNSRSEMNVSTLELGDSALYLCASSRSGTSGSYEQYFGPGTRLTVT.

This clonotype was detected many times. The chain has TRBV6-6 and TRBJ1-6, with D uncertain. The CDR3 covers 13 residues. CDR1 and CDR2 from the germline V gene are MNHNY and SVGAGI (reference sequence). The ends were cut back, 8 bases at V and 7 bases at J, with 12 bases in the middle. The CDR3 DNA follows: TGTGCCAGCTGTCTAGACACCAATTCACCCCTCCACTTT. As protein: CASCLDTNSPLHF.

V and J are TRBV2 and TRBJ2-3; 7 bases line up with TRBD2. CDR3 length: 13 amino acids. Germline trimming cut 7 bases from V and 5 bases from J; bases unmatched to any gene: 6. The germline CDR1 and CDR2 sequences are SNHLY and FYNNEI. The CDR3 nucleotides read TGTGCCAGCATGCGGGAGTCCGGAGATACGCAGTATTTT. Amino acids: CASMRESGDTQYF.

This clonotype showed up many times. The rearrangement uses TRBV4-2 and TRBJ1-2; no firm D call. The germline V gene has CDR1 LGHNA and CDR2 YNFKEQ. The V and J ends lost 1 base and 2 bases respectively, with 5 bases between them. The CDR3 extends over 13 amino acids. CDR3 in amino acids: CASSQGQNYGYTF. CDR3 bases: TGTGCCAGCAGCCAAGGCCAGAACTATGGCTACACCTTC.

This clonotype was seen more than once but under ten times. This sequence joins TRBV2 and TRBJ1-2, with 8 positions matching TRBD1. The V segment lost 10 bases and the J segment 7 bases; nucleotides outside the gene matches: 11. The CDR3 covers 13 residues. Germline V gene lookup returns CDR1 SNHLY and CDR2 FYNNEI. CDR3 amino acids: CATRTGRGSGYTF. CDR3 nucleotides: TGTGCCACCAGGACAGGGAGGGGTTCTGGCTACACCTTC.

With regard to this clonotype: Being one base from a much bigger clone, this may be a read error. The CDR3 here is CSARDRANTYEQHF. The CDR3 nucleotides read TGCAGTGCTAGAGATCGGGCTAACACCTACGAGCAGCACTTC. This chain uses TRBV20-1 with TRBJ2-7; D not resolved. Per the germline V gene, CDR1 is DFQATT and CDR2 is SNEGSKA (reference sequence). This CDR3 contains 14 residues.

The chain carries TRBV20-1 and TRBJ2-1; D is unclear. The CDR3 is 14 residues long. The germline gives CDR1 DFQATT, CDR2 SNEGSKA (reference sequence). V was pared by 2 bases and J by 8 bases, with 16 bases between. CDR3 coding DNA: TGCAGTGCTAGAAAGATTGGTAGCAGAGATGAGCAGTTCTTC. It encodes CSARKIGSRDEQFF.

This clonotype was observed many times. The V and J genes are TRBV5-1 and TRBJ2-3, with 8 bases matching TRBD1. Germline CDR1 is SGHRS and CDR2 is YFSETQ. J lost 4 bases, V lost 7 bases, and 5 bases had no gene match. This CDR3 has 13 amino acids. This chain's CDR3 is CASATGVPDTQYF. DNA of the CDR3: TGCGCCAGCGCGACAGGGGTCCCAGATACGCAGTATTTT.

With regard to this clonotype: A much larger clone differs from this one at a single base, so this may be a read error. The genes are TRBV24-1 and TRBJ1-5; possible D gene TRBD1, 5 bases. V lost 9 bases and J 2 bases, leaving 10 bases between the germline ends. The CDR3 consists of 13 residues. Per the germline V gene, CDR1 is KGHDR and CDR2 is SFDVKD. The DNA for the CDR3 is TGTGCCACCGGGGAACAGGGCAATCAGCCCCAGCATTTT. The encoded protein is CATGEQGNQPQHF.

This clonotype came up a few times. Possible read error: a much larger clone is one base away. The rearrangement links TRBV6-5 to TRBJ1-2; TRBD1 matches at 8 bases. CDR3 length: 13 amino acids. The V gene's germline CDR1 is MNHEY and CDR2 SVGAGI. The CDR3 DNA reads as TGTGCCAGCAGCCCGGACAGGGTCTATGGCCACACCTTC. Translation gives CASSPDRVYGHTF.

The chain carries TRBV7-9 and TRBJ1-2; D is perhaps TRBD1 (5 bases). V dropped 0 bases and J dropped 7 bases, with 18 bases sitting between them. Germline V lookup: CDR1 SEHNR, CDR2 FQNEAQ (reference sequence). This CDR3 has 16 amino acids. CDR3 nucleotide sequence: TGTGCCAGCAGCTTAGCGCGGGGCCTCAAAGAGGGTGGCTACACCTTC. It is translated as CASSLARGLKEGGYTF.

The J gene is TRBJ2-1, the V gene TRBV6-6; D is perhaps TRBD1 or TRBD2 (5 bases each). V lost 6 bases, J lost 1 base, and 13 bases lay in between. The germline CDR1 and CDR2 sequences are MNHNY and SVGAGI (reference sequence). This CDR3 has 15 residues. CDR3 DNA: TGTGCCAGCAGATTTGGGGGTACGTCCTACAATGAGCAGTTCTTC. Protein product: CASRFGGTSYNEQFF.

This chain links TRBV7-2 with TRBJ2-7; D is possibly TRBD2 (6 bases). The CDR3 consists of 15 residues. CDR1 and CDR2 (germline): SGHTA, FQGNSA. V dropped 5 bases and J dropped 2 bases, with 16 bases sitting between them. CDR3 DNA sequence: TGTGCCAGCAGCCTCCTTATCCGGGGGACCTACGAGCAGTACTTC. This sequence encodes CASSLLIRGTYEQYF.

This clonotype has more than one count but fewer than ten. The rearrangement links TRBV7-3 to TRBJ2-1; D perhaps matches TRBD1 (6 bases). V was shortened by 4 bases and J by 7 bases, with 11 bases between the two germline ends. Germline V gene sequence: CDR1 SGHTA, CDR2 FQGTGA. The CDR3 extends over 13 amino acids. The CDR3 nucleotides read TGTGCCAGCAGCTCGTACACAGGGAATGAGCAGTTCTTC. As protein: CASSSYTGNEQFF. The entire variable domain, with the rest obtained from reference TRBV7-3 and TRBJ2-1, is as follows: GAGVSQTPSNKVTEKGKYVELRCDPISGHTALYWYRQSLGQGPEFLIYFQGTGAADDSGLPNDRFFAVRPEGSVSTLKIQRTERGDSAVYLCASSSYTGNEQFFGPGTRLTVL.

This clonotype was seen only a few times. The chain uses TRBV7-9 and TRBJ2-1; 12 nucleotides match TRBD2. CDR3 length: 14 amino acids. Germline CDR1 is SEHNR and CDR2 is FQNEAQ (reference sequence). V lost 5 bases to trimming and J lost 8 bases; unmatched junction nucleotides: 4. CDR3 region: CASSLPSGRDEQFF. The CDR3, as DNA: TGTGCCAGCAGCCTCCCTAGCGGGAGGGATGAGCAGTTCTTC.

This clonotype was observed many times. The rearrangement uses TRBV7-9 and TRBJ2-1; 12 nucleotides match TRBD1. Unmatched junction bases numbered 11, after V lost 6 bases and J lost 2 bases. The CDR3 is made up of 18 amino acids. Germline CDR1 is SEHNR and CDR2 is FQNEAQ (reference sequence). DNA of the CDR3: TGTGCCAGCAGGTCCGGGACAGGGGGCGCGAAGGCCTACAATGAGCAGTTCTTC. Translation gives CASRSGTGGAKAYNEQFF.

V is TRBV9 and J is TRBJ2-2, with D uncertain. Germline V gene sequence: CDR1 SGDLS, CDR2 YYNGEE. The CDR3 runs to 14 residues. V was pared by 0 bases and J by 8 bases, with 11 bases between. The CDR3, as DNA: TGTGCCAGCAGCGTAGGGCCCGCGCGTGGGGAGCTGTTTTTT. It encodes CASSVGPARGELFF.

The rearrangement links TRBV7-9 to TRBJ2-2, with unresolved D. In germline, CDR1 is SEHNR, CDR2 FQNEAQ (reference sequence). V dropped 5 bases and J dropped 8 bases, with 12 bases sitting between them. This CDR3 contains 13 residues. As DNA, the CDR3 is TGTGCCAGCAGCCCTACAGTTGGAGGGGAGCTGTTTTTT. Translated, it gives CASSPTVGGELFF.

This clonotype has just a few counts. The V gene is TRBV7-6, the J gene TRBJ2-7; D possibly corresponds to TRBD1 (5 bases). The CDR3 has 15 residues. V dropped 1 base and J dropped 5 bases, with 15 bases sitting between them. Germline loops: CDR1 SGHVS, CDR2 FNYEAQ. The CDR3 bases are TGTGCCAGCAGCTTAGTGGCAGGGCCCGTCGACGAGCAGTACTTC. Translated: CASSLVAGPVDEQYF.

There are a few counts of this clonotype. A much larger clone sits a single nucleotide away, making a read error possible. This chain joins TRBV6-1 and TRBJ1-1; TRBD1 might be the D (5 bases). Germline V gives CDR1 MNHNS, CDR2 SASEGT. CDR3 length: 11 amino acids. Trimming took 8 bases from V and 10 from J, leaving 14 bases between them. Here the CDR3 reads CASRGTQGAFF. CDR3 in DNA: TGTGCCAGCCGTGGGACGCAAGGAGCTTTCTTT.